This entry is about one T cell receptor (beta chain). Its target is unknown. This record comes from a study of Graves' ophthalmopathy and Graves' hyperthyroidism. The TCR beta CDR3 regions underwent amplification from RNA transcripts. Second-round multiplex PCR came after first-round RT-PCR with HTBI primers. TCRdb independently ran MiXCR on the multiplex PCR reads; one entry per CDR3 protein. Of about 1.2 million distinct CDR3 sequences in the sample, roughly two fifths were seen once. Points from the study as a whole: The model's ophthalmopathy progression predictions had just under 71% sensitivity and 72% to 75% specificity.

Looked up from germline, CDR1 is WSHSY and CDR2 is SAAADI. V was pared by 1 base and J by 0 bases, with 11 bases between. This CDR3 contains 16 residues. This TCR came from an adult man with Graves' hyperthyroidism. Sequencing was carried out using peripheral blood or thyroid tissue (not recorded which). The chain is built from TRBV10-2 and TRBJ2-3, with D maybe TRBD1 (6 bases). The CDR3, as DNA: TGCGCCAGCAGTGAGTGGGGGCCGGGGAGCACAGATACGCAGTATTTT. Translation: CASSEWGPGSTDTQYF.